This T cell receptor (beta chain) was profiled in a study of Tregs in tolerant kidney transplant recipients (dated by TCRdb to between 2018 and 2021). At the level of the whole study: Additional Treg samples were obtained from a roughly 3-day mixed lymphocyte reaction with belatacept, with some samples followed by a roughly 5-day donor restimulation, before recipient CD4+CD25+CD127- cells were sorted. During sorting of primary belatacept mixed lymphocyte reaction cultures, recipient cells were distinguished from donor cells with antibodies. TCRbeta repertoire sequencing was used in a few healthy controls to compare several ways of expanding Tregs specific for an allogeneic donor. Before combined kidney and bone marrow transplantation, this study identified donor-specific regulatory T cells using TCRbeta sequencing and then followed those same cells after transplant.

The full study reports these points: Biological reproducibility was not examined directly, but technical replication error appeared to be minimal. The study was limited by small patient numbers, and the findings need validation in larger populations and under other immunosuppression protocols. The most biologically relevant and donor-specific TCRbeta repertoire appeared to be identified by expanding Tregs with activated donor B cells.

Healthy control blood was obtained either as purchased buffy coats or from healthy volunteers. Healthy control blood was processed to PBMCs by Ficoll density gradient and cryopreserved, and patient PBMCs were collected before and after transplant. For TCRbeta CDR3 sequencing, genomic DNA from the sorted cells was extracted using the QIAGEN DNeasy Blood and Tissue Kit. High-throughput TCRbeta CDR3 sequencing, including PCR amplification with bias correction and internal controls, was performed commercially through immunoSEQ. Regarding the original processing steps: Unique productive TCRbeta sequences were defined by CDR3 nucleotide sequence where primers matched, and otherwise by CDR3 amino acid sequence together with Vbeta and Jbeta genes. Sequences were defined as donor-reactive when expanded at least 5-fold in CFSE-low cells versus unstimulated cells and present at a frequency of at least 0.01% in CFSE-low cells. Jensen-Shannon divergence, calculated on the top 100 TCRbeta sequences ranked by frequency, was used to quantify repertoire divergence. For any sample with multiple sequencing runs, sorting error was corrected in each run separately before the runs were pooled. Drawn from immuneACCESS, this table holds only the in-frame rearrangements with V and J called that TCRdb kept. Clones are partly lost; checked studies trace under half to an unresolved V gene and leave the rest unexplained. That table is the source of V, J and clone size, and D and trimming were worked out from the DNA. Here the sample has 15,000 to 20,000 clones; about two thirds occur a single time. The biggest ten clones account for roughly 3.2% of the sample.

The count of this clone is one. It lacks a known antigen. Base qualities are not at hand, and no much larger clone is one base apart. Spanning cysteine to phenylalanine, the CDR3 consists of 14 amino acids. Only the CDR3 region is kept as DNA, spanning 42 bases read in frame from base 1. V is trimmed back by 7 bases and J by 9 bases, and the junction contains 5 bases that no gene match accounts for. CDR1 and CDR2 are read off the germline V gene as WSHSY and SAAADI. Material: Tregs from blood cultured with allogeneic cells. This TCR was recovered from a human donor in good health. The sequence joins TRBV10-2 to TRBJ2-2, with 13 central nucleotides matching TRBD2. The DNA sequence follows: TGCGCCAGCAAGACTAGCGGGGGGCCTCGGGAGCTGTTTTTT. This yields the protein CASKTSGGPRELFF.